This T cell receptor (beta chain) was sequenced during a study of control samples from healthy donors and cancer patients. Using immunoSEQ multiplex PCR, the repertoire was profiled, and TCRdb retains in-frame clones only, with some absent. This table holds over 100,000 clones, 90% found once. Trimming removed 2 bases from V and 3 bases from J, with 11 bases in between. This CDR3 has 14 amino acids. In germline, CDR1 is SEHNR, CDR2 FQNEAQ (reference sequence). The sample comprised blood. The source of this sequence is a man aged 40-49 years in good health. The gene calls are TRBV7-9 and TRBJ2-7, with D perhaps TRBD1 (7 bases). CDR3 region: CASSLLQGGYEQYF. The CDR3 DNA sequence: TGTGCCAGCAGCTTACTCCAGGGGGGCTACGAGCAGTACTTC.